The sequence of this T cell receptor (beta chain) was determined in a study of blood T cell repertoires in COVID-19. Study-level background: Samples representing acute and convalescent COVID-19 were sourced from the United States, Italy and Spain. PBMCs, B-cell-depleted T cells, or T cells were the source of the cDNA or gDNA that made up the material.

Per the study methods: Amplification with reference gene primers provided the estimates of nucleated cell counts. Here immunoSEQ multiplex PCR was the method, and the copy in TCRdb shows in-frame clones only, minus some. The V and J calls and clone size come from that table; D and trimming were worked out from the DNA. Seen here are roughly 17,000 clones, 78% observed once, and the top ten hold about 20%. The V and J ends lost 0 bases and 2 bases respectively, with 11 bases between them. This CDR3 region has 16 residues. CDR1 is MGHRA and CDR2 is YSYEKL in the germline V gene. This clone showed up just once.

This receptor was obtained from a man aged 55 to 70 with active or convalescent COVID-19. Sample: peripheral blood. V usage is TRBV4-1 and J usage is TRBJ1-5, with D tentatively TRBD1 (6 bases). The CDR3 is CASSQDPGVRNQPQHF. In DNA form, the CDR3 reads TGCGCCAGCAGCCAAGATCCAGGGGTTCGCAATCAGCCCCAGCATTTT.